The 27 T cell receptor beta chains listed next were all sequenced from one sample in a study of blood T cell repertoires in COVID-19. TCRdb's copy holds only in-frame clones and misses some; the assay was immunoSEQ multiplex PCR. The table records approximately 6,600 clones, over 75% of them present only once. Sequenced input: peripheral blood. The receptors come from a man older than 75 with active COVID-19.

The chain has TRBV7-9 and TRBJ2-2, with a tentative D call TRBD2 (5 bases). CDR3 size: 16 residues. V lost 0 bases and J lost 2, with 10 bases in between. Germline values: CDR1 SEHNR, CDR2 FQNEAQ (reference sequence). The CDR3 region has the DNA TGTGCCAGCAGCTTAGCTGAGGGCGTAAACACCGGGGAGCTGTTTTTT. Protein: CASSLAEGVNTGELFF.

The genes are TRBV19 and TRBJ2-1, with TRBD2 identical over 7 bases. Germline CDR1 LNHDA, CDR2 SQIVND (reference sequence). After removal of 4 bases from V and 5 bases from J, the junction contained 8 bases not matched to a gene. The CDR3 extends over 15 amino acids. This CDR3 is CASSNPPRENNEQFF. CDR3 nucleotides: TGTGCCAGTAGTAACCCCCCGCGGGAGAACAATGAGCAGTTCTTC.

This sequence joins TRBV28 and TRBJ1-1, with D possibly matching TRBD1 (6 bases). The length of the CDR3 is 13 residues. The V and J ends lost 5 bases and 8 bases respectively, with 15 bases between them. Germline V gene lookup returns CDR1 MDHEN and CDR2 SYDVKM. The CDR3 coding sequence is TGTGCCAGCAGTCCGTGGGGGACACTAGAAGCTTTCTTT. This sequence encodes CASSPWGTLEAFF.

The chain joins TRBV5-1 to TRBJ1-6; 8 bases are shared with TRBD1. Looked up from germline, CDR1 is SGHRS and CDR2 is YFSETQ. V was pared by 2 bases and J by 7 bases, with 5 bases of the junction left unmatched. The CDR3 extends over 15 amino acids. The CDR3 coding sequence is TGCGCCAGCAGCTTTCCGGACAGGGCGAATTCACCCCTCCACTTT. It is translated as CASSFPDRANSPLHF.

The chain's CDR3 is CASSLEGSETQYF. CDR3 nucleotides: TGTGCCAGCAGCTTAGAGGGGTCGGAGACCCAGTACTTC. The genes are TRBV11-1 and TRBJ2-5; D possibly corresponds to TRBD1 (5 bases). There are 13 residues in the CDR3. Germline V gives CDR1 SGHAT, CDR2 FQDESV (reference sequence). The V end was cut by 1 base, the J end by 5 bases, with 8 bases between.

The genes are TRBV7-9 and TRBJ1-2, with 10 bases identical to TRBD1. V shed 2 bases, J shed 2 bases, and the junction held 5 bases outside the gene matches. This CDR3 contains 16 residues. CDR1 and CDR2 from the germline V gene are SEHNR and FQNEAQ (reference sequence). CDR3 amino acids: CASSLNRDRGNYGYTF. The CDR3 DNA is TGTGCCAGCAGCTTAAACCGGGACAGGGGAAACTATGGCTACACCTTC.

This rearrangement joins TRBV6-1 to TRBJ2-1; 8 bases map to TRBD2. The CDR3 has 17 amino acids. V lost 5 bases to trimming and J lost 0 bases; unmatched junction nucleotides: 9. Germline assignment: CDR1 MNHNS and CDR2 SASEGT. The CDR3 coding sequence is TGTGCCAGCAGTAAAGGACTAGCCCCGAGCTCCTACAATGAGCAGTTCTTC. Translation gives CASSKGLAPSSYNEQFF.

The rearrangement joins TRBV7-9 to TRBJ1-1; 10 bases are shared with TRBD1. Germline CDR1 SEHNR, CDR2 FQNEAQ (reference sequence). Trimming at V came to 5 bases and at J to 6 bases, leaving 9 bases not matched to a gene. The CDR3 is 15 residues long. CDR3: CASSPDRGRGPEAFF. CDR3 in DNA: TGTGCCAGCAGCCCAGACAGGGGGCGCGGACCTGAAGCTTTCTTT.

CDR3 DNA: TGTGCCAGTAGGACCACCACCACAGGGGGAGGAGGTCAGCCCCAGCATTTT. Encoded protein: CASRTTTTGGGGQPQHF. V usage is TRBV19 and J usage is TRBJ1-5; 8 nucleotides match TRBD1. The CDR3 consists of 17 residues. Germline trimming cut 6 bases from V and 6 bases from J; bases unmatched to any gene: 16. CDR1 and CDR2 from the germline V gene are LNHDA and SQIVND (reference sequence).

The chain combines TRBV29-1 with TRBJ1-3; D is perhaps TRBD1 (5 bases). The CDR3 has 14 amino acids. CDR1 SQVTM and CDR2 ANQGSEA come from the germline V gene. Deletions cut 4 bases from V and 4 bases from J, with 14 bases between. The CDR3 region has the DNA TGCAGCGTTGGGTTCGAGACAGAAGGAAACACCATATATTTT. Translation: CSVGFETEGNTIYF.

The V and J genes are TRBV6-1 and TRBJ1-6, with D possibly TRBD1 on 5 matching bases. The CDR3 loop spans 15 amino acids. Trimming took 3 bases from V and 6 from J, leaving 12 bases between them. Germline lookup yields CDR1 MNHNS and CDR2 SASEGT. The CDR3, as DNA: TGTGCCAGCAGTGAGTGGCGGGACTCTAATTCACCCCTCCACTTT. It specifies CASSEWRDSNSPLHF.

V and J are TRBV29-1 and TRBJ1-3, with D unresolved. Per the germline V gene, CDR1 is SQVTM and CDR2 is ANQGSEA. V dropped 4 bases and J dropped 3 bases, with 4 bases sitting between them. CDR3 length: 11 residues. The CDR3 sequence: CSVAIGNTIYF. DNA for the CDR3: TGCAGCGTTGCAATTGGAAACACCATATATTTT.

The chain combines TRBV5-1 with TRBJ1-4; TRBD1 matches 7 bases. V lost 7 bases, J lost 0 bases, and 3 bases stayed unmatched. The CDR3 has 14 amino acids. The V gene's germline CDR1 is SGHRS and CDR2 YFSETQ. The CDR3 nucleotides are TGCGCCAGCTCCGGGACAGCAACTAATGAAAAACTGTTTTTT. Protein product: CASSGTATNEKLFF.

This chain uses TRBV29-1 with TRBJ2-2; 9 nucleotides match TRBD2. V shed 4 bases and J 3 bases; nucleotides not matched to a gene: 3. The CDR3 is 14 residues long. Per germline, CDR1 SQVTM and CDR2 ANQGSEA. CDR3 sequence: CSVVLAGHTGELFF. The CDR3 DNA is TGCAGCGTTGTCCTAGCGGGACACACCGGGGAGCTGTTTTTT.

The chain combines TRBV5-1 with TRBJ1-1, with D perhaps TRBD1 (6 bases). Germline CDR1 SGHRS, CDR2 YFSETQ. The CDR3 totals 13 residues. V lost 1 base and J lost 7, with 11 bases in between. In nucleotides, the CDR3 is TGCGCCAGCAGCTTGACAGGGTTGGTTGAAGCTTTCTTT. Translation: CASSLTGLVEAFF. Combining the CDR3 with reference TRBV5-1 and TRBJ1-1 gives the whole variable domain KAGVTQTPRYLIKTRGQQVTLSCSPISGHRSVSWYQQTPGQGLQFLFEYFSETQRNKGNFPGRFSGRQFSNSRSEMNVSTLELGDSALYLCASSLTGLVEAFFGQGTRLTVV.

This clone was detected once. The CDR3 spells CAWGQGANTIYF. CDR3 bases: TGTGCCTGGGGACAGGGTGCAAACACCATATATTTT. The J gene is TRBJ1-3, the V gene TRBV30; TRBD1 matches at 8 bases. CDR3 length equals 12 residues. Looked up from germline, CDR1 is GTSNPN and CDR2 is SVGIG (reference sequence). With 5 bases clipped from V and 6 bases from J, the junction kept 3 bases outside the gene matches. Full variable domain (remainder filled in from reference TRBV30 and TRBJ1-3): SQTIHQWPATLVQPVGSPLSLECTVEGTSNPNLYWYRQAAGRGLQLLFYSVGIGQISSEVPQNLSASRPQDRQFILSSKKLLLSDSGFYLCAWGQGANTIYFGEGSWLTVV.

This chain connects TRBV19 to TRBJ2-2; D is unresolved. The germline V and J ends were trimmed by 6 bases and 0 bases, with 11 bases remaining between them. The germline gives CDR1 LNHDA, CDR2 SQIVND (reference sequence). This CDR3 has 15 residues. CDR3 loop: CASSRYQPNTGELFF. In DNA, the CDR3 is TGTGCCAGTAGCAGGTATCAACCGAACACCGGGGAGCTGTTTTTT.

Within the sample, this clone is medium-sized. V and J are TRBV3-1 (or the pseudogene TRBV3-2) and TRBJ2-6, with D uncertain. Germline values: CDR1 LGHDT, CDR2 YNNKEL (reference sequence). This CDR3 is 17 amino acids long. Deletions cut 2 bases from V and 0 bases from J, with 11 bases between. The CDR3, as DNA: TGTGCCAGCAGCCAACTGGCTCCTTACTCTGGGGCCAACGTCCTGACTTTC. It translates to CASSQLAPYSGANVLTF.

The CDR3 protein is CASSQPGQSSSGNTIYF. The CDR3 DNA follows: TGTGCCAGCAGCCAACCCGGACAGTCTTCCTCTGGAAACACCATATATTTT. This chain joins TRBV4-2 and TRBJ1-3; maybe TRBD1 (6 bases). V lost 2 bases and J lost 0, with 14 bases in between. The CDR3 covers 17 residues. The germline gives CDR1 LGHNA, CDR2 YNFKEQ.

This rearrangement joins TRBV9 to TRBJ1-4; 11 nucleotides match TRBD1. Trimming removed 4 bases from V and 8 bases from J; junction bases left unmatched: 7. Germline V CDR1 and CDR2: SGDLS, YYNGEE. The CDR3 runs to 15 residues. The CDR3 DNA follows: TGTGCCAGCAGCACGCGGACAGGGGGCGTCGAAAAACTGTTTTTT. Protein sequence: CASSTRTGGVEKLFF.

V usage is TRBV5-1 and J usage is TRBJ2-1; 7 bases map to TRBD1. The CDR3 contains 15 residues. Germline CDR1 SGHRS, CDR2 YFSETQ. J gave up 2 bases and V 4 bases, and 6 bases lay outside the gene matches. The CDR3 nucleotides are TGCGCCAGCAGCATCTCCGGGACAGCCTACAATGAGCAGTTCTTC. Translating gives CASSISGTAYNEQFF.

The chain uses TRBV4-3 and TRBJ2-2; 10 bases are shared with TRBD1. The CDR3 covers 15 residues. CDR1 LGHNA and CDR2 YSLEER come from the germline V gene. The V gene end was trimmed by 4 bases and the J gene end by 6 bases; junction bases not matched to a gene: 5. The CDR3 DNA reads TGCGCCAGCAGCCGATCCGGGACAGGGGCCGGGGAGCTGTTTTTT. It yields the protein CASSRSGTGAGELFF.

The rearrangement joins TRBV11-3 to TRBJ1-1; D remains ambiguous. CDR3 length equals 14 residues. Per germline, CDR1 SGHNT and CDR2 YENEEA. V was shortened by 5 bases and J by 0 bases, with 10 bases between the two germline ends. The CDR3 nucleotides are TGTGCCAGCAGCAAGACATCAATGAACACTGAAGCTTTCTTT. This encodes CASSKTSMNTEAFF. Drawing the rest from reference TRBV11-3 and TRBJ1-1, the complete variable domain is EAGVVQSPRYKIIEKKQPVAFWCNPISGHNTLYWYLQNLGQGPELLIRYENEEAVDDSQLPKDRFSAERLKGVDSTLKIQPAELGDSAVYLCASSKTSMNTEAFFGQGTRLTVV.

This sequence joins TRBV5-4 and TRBJ2-1, with 11 bases aligning to TRBD2. This CDR3 spans 14 amino acids. Germline-derived CDR1 and CDR2 are SGHNT and YYREEE (reference sequence). V dropped 9 bases and J dropped 5; count of bases not matched to a gene: 7. The CDR3 reads CAIILAGGNNEQFF. Written as DNA, the CDR3 is TGTGCCATCATTCTAGCGGGAGGAAACAATGAGCAGTTCTTC. Full variable domain (outside the CDR3, taken from reference TRBV5-4 and TRBJ2-1): ETGVTQSPTHLIKTRGQQVTLRCSSQSGHNTVSWYQQALGQGPQFIFQYYREEENGRGNFPPRFSGLQFPNYSSELNVNALELDDSALYLCAIILAGGNNEQFFGPGTRLTVL.

J is TRBJ1-4 and V is TRBV11-2; no firm D call. This CDR3 contains 15 residues. Trimming stripped 5 bases from V and 1 base from J, with 11 bases between. Germline V gene lookup returns CDR1 SGHAT and CDR2 FQNNGV. CDR3 DNA sequence: TGTGCCAGCAGCCGAAACGGGGAAACTAATGAAAAACTGTTTTTT. The encoded protein is CASSRNGETNEKLFF. The whole variable domain, filled in from reference TRBV11-2 and TRBJ1-4, reads EAGVAQSPRYKIIEKRQSVAFWCNPISGHATLYWYQQILGQGPKLLIQFQNNGVVDDSQLPKDRFSAERLKGVDSTLKIQPAKLEDSAVYLCASSRNGETNEKLFFGSGTQLSVL.

For the CDR3, the DNA is TGCGCCAGCAGCCCGACCGGGACTTCTGGAAACACCATATATTTT. This encodes CASSPTGTSGNTIYF. The chain is built from TRBV4-3 and TRBJ1-3, with D possibly matching TRBD1 (5 bases). This CDR3 is built from 15 residues. CDR1 and CDR2 from the germline V gene are LGHNA and YSLEER. V lost 4 bases and J lost 1, with 11 bases in between.

This chain links TRBV27 with TRBJ1-1; D remains unclear. Germline V gene lookup returns CDR1 MNHEY and CDR2 SMNVEV (reference sequence). The CDR3 totals 15 residues. V was pared by 6 bases and J by 5 bases, with 19 bases between. The CDR3 sequence: CASSLVYFRETEAFF. In DNA, the CDR3 is TGTGCCAGCAGCCTAGTTTACTTCCGGGAAACTGAAGCTTTCTTT.